The 18 T cell receptor beta chains below come from one sample, sequenced in a study of OX40 agonist ivuxolimab in advanced cancers. Assay used: immunoSEQ multiplex PCR; TCRdb lists only in-frame clones, some missing. The repertoire holds about 68,000 clones, with 70% to 85% as singletons. Sequencing was performed on CD4+ or CD8+ T cells sorted from blood, taken in a trial of the OX40 agonist ivuxolimab. All receptors come from an adult with an advanced solid tumor such as melanoma, head and neck, liver or kidney cancer.

Concerning this clone itself: The CDR3 carries no conserved terminal phenylalanine or tryptophan, so it likely arises from a read error. The gene calls are TRBV30 and TRBJ1-2; D is unresolved. This CDR3 is built from 13 residues. The V gene's germline CDR1 is GTSNPN and CDR2 SVGIG (reference sequence). The V end was cut by 2 bases, the J end by 2 bases, with 9 bases between. In DNA form, the CDR3 reads TGTGCCTGGAGTTCGGCACACAACTATGGCTACACCGTC. Its protein product is CAWSSAHNYGYTV.

The chain links TRBV6-7 to TRBJ2-7; the match to TRBD2 covers 10 bases. TRBV6-7 is identified as an open reading frame with a role that is uncertain. This CDR3 spans 17 amino acids. J gave up 0 bases and V 8 bases, and 13 bases lay outside the gene matches. CDR3 sequence (DNA): TGTGCCAGCGGAGCTAGCGGGAGTTGGCCCAGCTCCTACGAGCAGTACTTC. Translation: CASGASGSWPSSYEQYF.

V is TRBV7-2 and J is TRBJ1-5; unclear D gene. Germline V CDR1 and CDR2: SGHTA, FQGNSA. Trimming pared 5 bases from V and 6 bases from J, leaving 23 bases between. This CDR3 region has 17 residues. CDR3 sequence reads: CASSVRQAGWVGQPQHF. CDR3 in DNA: TGTGCCAGCAGCGTTCGACAAGCGGGGTGGGTCGGTCAGCCCCAGCATTTT.

The chain recombines TRBV7-9 with TRBJ2-5, with D perhaps matching TRBD2 (6 bases). CDR3 length: 16 residues. Germline CDR1 SEHNR, CDR2 FQNEAQ (reference sequence). The ends were cut back, 1 base at V and 1 base at J, with 13 bases in the middle. Here the CDR3 reads CASSLGWQGGQETQYF. The CDR3 region has the DNA TGTGCCAGCAGCTTAGGTTGGCAGGGAGGCCAAGAGACCCAGTACTTC.

This chain connects TRBV5-4 to TRBJ1-1; D gene ambiguous. This CDR3 is built from 14 residues. Germline V gene sequence: CDR1 SGHNT, CDR2 YYREEE (reference sequence). The V end lost 0 bases, the J end lost 1 base, and 7 bases lay between the germline ends. The DNA for the CDR3 is TGTGCCAGCAGCTTGGACGCCGGGAACACTGAAGCTTTCTTT. Translating it yields CASSLDAGNTEAFF.

The gene calls are TRBV9 and TRBJ2-3; TRBD2 matches at 9 bases. The length of the CDR3 is 17 residues. V was pared by 0 bases and J by 0 bases, with 5 bases of the junction left unmatched. Germline V CDR1 and CDR2: SGDLS, YYNGEE. The CDR3 here is CASSVGLAGTSTDTQYF. The CDR3 DNA follows: TGTGCCAGCAGCGTAGGCCTAGCGGGAACTAGCACAGATACGCAGTATTTT. The full variable domain, rest sourced from reference TRBV9 and TRBJ2-3, is DSGVTQTPKHLITATGQRVTLRCSPRSGDLSVYWYQQSLDQGLQFLIQYYNGEERAKGNILERFSAQQFPDLHSELNLSSLELGDSALYFCASSVGLAGTSTDTQYFGPGTRLTVL.

This clone was counted a single time. The chain is built from TRBV28 and TRBJ1-1; D gene ambiguous. The germline V gene encodes CDR1 MDHEN and CDR2 SYDVKM. The CDR3 loop spans 12 amino acids. Deletions cut 3 bases from V and 4 bases from J, with 6 bases between. DNA of the CDR3: TGTGCCAGCAGTTTGGTCGCCACTGAAGCTTTCTTT. This gives the protein CASSLVATEAFF.

The gene calls are TRBV5-1 and TRBJ2-5, with D tentatively TRBD1 or TRBD2 (6 bases each). The CDR3 covers 16 residues. The V gene's germline CDR1 is SGHRS and CDR2 YFSETQ. The germline V and J ends were trimmed by 2 bases and 2 bases, with 16 bases remaining between them. The chain's CDR3 is CASSFAGGEGQETQYF. CDR3 coding DNA: TGCGCCAGCAGCTTCGCCGGGGGCGAGGGGCAAGAGACCCAGTACTTC.

This clone was recorded only once. The chain uses TRBV9 and TRBJ1-4; 10 bases are a match to TRBD1. There are 15 residues in the CDR3. The trim removed 3 bases at V and 6 bases at J, leaving 5 bases unmatched. CDR1 is SGDLS and CDR2 is YYNGEE in the germline V gene. CDR3 in amino acids: CASSELGTGDEKLFF. Written as DNA, the CDR3 is TGTGCCAGCAGCGAACTAGGGACAGGGGATGAAAAACTGTTTTTT.

The rearrangement uses TRBV5-1 and TRBJ1-1; 7 bases line up with TRBD1. In germline, CDR1 is SGHRS, CDR2 YFSETQ. The CDR3 spans 16 residues. V lost 1 base and J lost 1; bases outside the gene matches: 7. The CDR3 region is CASSLWATGQNTEAFF. The DNA for the CDR3 is TGCGCCAGCAGCTTGTGGGCGACAGGGCAGAACACTGAAGCTTTCTTT. Full variable domain (remainder filled in from reference TRBV5-1 and TRBJ1-1): KAGVTQTPRYLIKTRGQQVTLSCSPISGHRSVSWYQQTPGQGLQFLFEYFSETQRNKGNFPGRFSGRQFSNSRSEMNVSTLELGDSALYLCASSLWATGQNTEAFFGQGTRLTVV.

The gene calls are TRBV4-3 and TRBJ1-5; possibly TRBD1 for D (5 bases). V lost 0 bases and J 7 bases, leaving 16 bases between the germline ends. The CDR3 sequence is 16 residues long. CDR1 and CDR2 from the germline V gene are LGHNA and YSLEER. CDR3: CASSQEWAVGGQPQHF. The CDR3 nucleotides are TGCGCCAGCAGCCAAGAGTGGGCCGTCGGGGGGCAGCCCCAGCATTTT.

J is TRBJ2-4 and V is TRBV7-2, with 10 bases that match TRBD2. The CDR3 covers 18 residues. Losses at the gene ends were 4 bases for V and 1 base for J; bases not matched to a gene: 10. CDR1 and CDR2 from the germline V gene are SGHTA and FQGNSA. The CDR3 DNA sequence: TGTGCCAGCAGCTCGGTCTCAGCGGGAGGGGGGGCCAAAAACATTCAGTACTTC. Amino acid sequence: CASSSVSAGGGAKNIQYF. The variable domain in full, completed from reference TRBV7-2 and TRBJ2-4, reads GAGVSQSPSNKVTEKGKDVELRCDPISGHTALYWYRQSLGQGLEFLIYFQGNSAPDKSGLPSDRFSAERTGGSVSTLTIQRTQQEDSAVYLCASSSVSAGGGAKNIQYFGAGTRLSVL.

CDR3 region: CAWGGGAYEQYF. CDR3 DNA: TGTGCCTGGGGTGGAGGTGCCTACGAGCAGTACTTC. This rearrangement joins TRBV30 to TRBJ2-7; D is possibly TRBD2 (5 bases). This CDR3 spans 12 amino acids. Trimming cost V 5 bases and J 2 bases, with 10 bases left between them. Germline V gene data show CDR1 as GTSNPN and CDR2 as SVGIG (reference sequence).

The chain recombines TRBV5-5 with TRBJ2-6; no firm D call. Germline loops: CDR1 SGHKS, CDR2 YYEKEE (reference sequence). There are 14 residues in the CDR3. The ends were cut back, 8 bases at V and 0 bases at J, with 9 bases in the middle. The CDR3 nucleotides read TGTGCCAGTACTTATGACTCTGGGGCCAACGTCCTGACTTTC. Translating gives CASTYDSGANVLTF.

The V gene is TRBV6-5, the J gene TRBJ2-7; the match to TRBD1 covers 7 bases. CDR1 MNHEY and CDR2 SVGAGI come from the germline V gene. The CDR3 is 13 residues long. Trimming cost V 7 bases and J 6 bases; bases outside gene matches: 9. The CDR3 is CASKQQGSGEQYF. The CDR3 DNA follows: TGTGCCAGCAAGCAACAGGGGAGTGGCGAGCAGTACTTC.

The chain joins TRBV30 to TRBJ2-1; no clear D. The CDR3 has 11 amino acids. Germline values: CDR1 GTSNPN, CDR2 SVGIG (reference sequence). Trimming took 8 bases from V and 5 from J, leaving 10 bases between them. The CDR3 DNA follows: TGTGCCGGCAGGTTTAACAATGAGCAGTTCTTC. As protein: CAGRFNNEQFF.

The rearrangement links TRBV4-3 to TRBJ1-4, with unresolved D. Trimming pared 4 bases from V and 4 bases from J, leaving 16 bases between. The CDR3 sequence is 16 residues long. Germline loops: CDR1 LGHNA, CDR2 YSLEER. This chain's CDR3 is CASSPPDDCLNEKLFF. The CDR3 nucleotides are TGCGCCAGCAGCCCCCCCGACGACTGTCTTAATGAAAAACTGTTTTTT.

The chain uses TRBV27 and TRBJ1-1; D call uncertain. Trimming removed 2 bases at V and 1 base at J, with 5 bases between. The CDR3 has 13 amino acids. CDR1 and CDR2 from the germline V gene are MNHEY and SMNVEV (reference sequence). Here the CDR3 reads CASSLVRNTEAFF. The CDR3 bases are TGTGCCAGCAGTTTAGTTCGGAACACTGAAGCTTTCTTT.